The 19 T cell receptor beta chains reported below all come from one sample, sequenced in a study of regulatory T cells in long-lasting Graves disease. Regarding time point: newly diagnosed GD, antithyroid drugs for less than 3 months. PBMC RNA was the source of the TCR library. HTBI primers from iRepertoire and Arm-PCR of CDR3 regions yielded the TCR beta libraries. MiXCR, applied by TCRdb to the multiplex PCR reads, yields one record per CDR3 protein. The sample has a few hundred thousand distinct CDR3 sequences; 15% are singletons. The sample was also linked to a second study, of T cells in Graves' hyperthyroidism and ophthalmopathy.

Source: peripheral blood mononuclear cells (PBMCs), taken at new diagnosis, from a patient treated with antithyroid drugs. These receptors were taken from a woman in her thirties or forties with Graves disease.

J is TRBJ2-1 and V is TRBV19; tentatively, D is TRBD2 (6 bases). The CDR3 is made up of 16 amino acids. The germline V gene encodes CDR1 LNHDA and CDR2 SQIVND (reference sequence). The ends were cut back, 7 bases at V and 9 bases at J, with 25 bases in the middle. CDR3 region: CASITLAGTPFIEQFF. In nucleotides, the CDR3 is TGTGCCAGTATTACTTTGGCCGGGACTCCTTTTATTGAGCAGTTCTTC.

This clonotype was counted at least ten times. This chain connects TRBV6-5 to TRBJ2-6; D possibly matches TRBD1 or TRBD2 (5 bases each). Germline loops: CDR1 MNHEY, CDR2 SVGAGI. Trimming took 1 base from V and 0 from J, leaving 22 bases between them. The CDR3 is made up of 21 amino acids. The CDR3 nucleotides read TGTGCCAGCAGTTACTTGGGTCTGTTGGGGACCGAACCCTCTGGGGCCAACGTCCTGACTTTC. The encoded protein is CASSYLGLLGTEPSGANVLTF.

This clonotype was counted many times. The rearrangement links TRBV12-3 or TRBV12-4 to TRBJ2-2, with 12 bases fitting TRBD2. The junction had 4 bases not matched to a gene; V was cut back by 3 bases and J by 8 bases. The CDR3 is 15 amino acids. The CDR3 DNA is TGTGCCAGCAGTTTGACTAGCGGGAGTTTTGGGGAGCTGTTTTTT. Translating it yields CASSLTSGSFGELFF.

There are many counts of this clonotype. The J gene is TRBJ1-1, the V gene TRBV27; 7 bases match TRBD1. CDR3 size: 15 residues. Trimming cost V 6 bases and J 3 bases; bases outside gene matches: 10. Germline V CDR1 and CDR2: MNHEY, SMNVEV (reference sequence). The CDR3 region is CASSTVTGSHTEAFF. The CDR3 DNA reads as TGTGCCAGCAGCACTGTGACAGGGTCTCACACTGAAGCTTTCTTT.

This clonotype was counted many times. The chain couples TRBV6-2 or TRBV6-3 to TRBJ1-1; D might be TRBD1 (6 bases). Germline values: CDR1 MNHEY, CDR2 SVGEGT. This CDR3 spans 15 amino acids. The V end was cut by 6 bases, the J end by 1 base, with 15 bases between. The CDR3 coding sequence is TGTGCCAGCAGGCGCTCCGGGACACCGAACACTGAAGCTTTCTTT. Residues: CASRRSGTPNTEAFF.

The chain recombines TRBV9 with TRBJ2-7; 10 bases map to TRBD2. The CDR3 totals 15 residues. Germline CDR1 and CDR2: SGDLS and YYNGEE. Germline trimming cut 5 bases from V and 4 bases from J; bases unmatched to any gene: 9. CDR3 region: CASREAGGVLYEQYF. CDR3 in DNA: TGTGCCAGCAGGGAAGCGGGGGGGGTCCTTTACGAGCAGTACTTC. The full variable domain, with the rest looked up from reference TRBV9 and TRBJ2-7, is DSGVTQTPKHLITATGQRVTLRCSPRSGDLSVYWYQQSLDQGLQFLIQYYNGEERAKGNILERFSAQQFPDLHSELNLSSLELGDSALYFCASREAGGVLYEQYFGPGTRLTVT.

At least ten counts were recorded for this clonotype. The CDR3: CASSPWRDGNSNTEAFF. Written as DNA, the CDR3 is TGTGCCAGCTCACCATGGAGAGATGGCAACTCGAACACTGAAGCTTTCTTT. The chain combines TRBV18 with TRBJ1-1; D unclear. From germline, CDR1 is KGHSH and CDR2 LQKENI. Trimming pared 2 bases from V and 1 base from J, leaving 17 bases between. This CDR3 has 17 amino acids.

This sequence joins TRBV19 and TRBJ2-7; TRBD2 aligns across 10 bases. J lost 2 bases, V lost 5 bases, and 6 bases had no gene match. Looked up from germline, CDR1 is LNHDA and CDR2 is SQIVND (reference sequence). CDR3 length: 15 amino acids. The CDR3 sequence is CASSAGTSDPYEQYF. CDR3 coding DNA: TGTGCCAGTAGTGCCGGGACTAGCGACCCCTACGAGCAGTACTTC.

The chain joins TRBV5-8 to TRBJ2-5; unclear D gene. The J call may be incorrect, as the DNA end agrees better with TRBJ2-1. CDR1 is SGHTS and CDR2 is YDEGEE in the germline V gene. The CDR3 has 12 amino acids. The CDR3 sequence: CASGTYEGPQFF. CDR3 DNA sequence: TGTGCCAGCGGCACGTATGAAGGACCTCAGTTCTTC.

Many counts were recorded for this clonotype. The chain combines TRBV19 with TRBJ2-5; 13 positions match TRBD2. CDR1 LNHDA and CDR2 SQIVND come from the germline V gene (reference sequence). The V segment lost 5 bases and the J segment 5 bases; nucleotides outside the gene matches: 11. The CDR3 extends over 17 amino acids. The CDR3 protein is CASSPRTSGRLGETQYF. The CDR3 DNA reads TGTGCCAGTAGTCCCCGGACTAGCGGGAGACTGGGGGAGACCCAGTACTTC.

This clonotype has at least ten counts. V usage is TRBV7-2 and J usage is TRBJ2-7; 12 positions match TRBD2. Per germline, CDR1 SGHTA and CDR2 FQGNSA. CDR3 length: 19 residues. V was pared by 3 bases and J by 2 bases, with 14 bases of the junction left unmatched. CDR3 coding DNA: TGTGCCAGCAGCTTGGTACCGGGACTAGCGGGTCCGTTGCCCTACGAGCAGTACTTC. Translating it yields CASSLVPGLAGPLPYEQYF.

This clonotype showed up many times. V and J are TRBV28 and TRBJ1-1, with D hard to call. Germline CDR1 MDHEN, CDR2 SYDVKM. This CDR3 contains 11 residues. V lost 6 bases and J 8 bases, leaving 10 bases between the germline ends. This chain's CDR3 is CASRSDLEAFF. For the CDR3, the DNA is TGTGCCAGCAGGTCAGACTTAGAAGCTTTCTTT.

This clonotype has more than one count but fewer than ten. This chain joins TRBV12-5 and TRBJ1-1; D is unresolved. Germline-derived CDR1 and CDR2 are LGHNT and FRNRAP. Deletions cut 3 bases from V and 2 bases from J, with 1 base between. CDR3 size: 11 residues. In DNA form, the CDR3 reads TGTGCTAGTGGTTTAAACACTGAAGCTTTCTTT. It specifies CASGLNTEAFF.

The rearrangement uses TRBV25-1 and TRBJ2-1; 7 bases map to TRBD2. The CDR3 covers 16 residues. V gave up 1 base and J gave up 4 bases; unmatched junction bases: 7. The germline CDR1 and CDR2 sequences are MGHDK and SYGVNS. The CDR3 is CASSELASGSYNEQFF. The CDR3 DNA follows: TGTGCCAGCAGTGAATTGGCTAGCGGATCTTACAATGAGCAGTTCTTC.

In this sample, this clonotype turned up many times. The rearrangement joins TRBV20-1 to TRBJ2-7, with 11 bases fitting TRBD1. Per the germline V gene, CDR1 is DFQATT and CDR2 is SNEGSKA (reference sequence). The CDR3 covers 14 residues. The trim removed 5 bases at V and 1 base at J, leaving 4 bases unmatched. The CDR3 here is CSAGQGAQSYEQYF. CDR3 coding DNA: TGCAGTGCTGGACAGGGGGCGCAGTCCTACGAGCAGTACTTC.

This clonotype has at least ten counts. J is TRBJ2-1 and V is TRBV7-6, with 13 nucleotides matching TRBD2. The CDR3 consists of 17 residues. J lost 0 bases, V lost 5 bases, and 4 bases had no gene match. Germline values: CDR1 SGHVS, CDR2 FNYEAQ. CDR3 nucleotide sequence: TGTGCCAGCAGCCCGGGACTAGCGGGAAGCTCCTACAATGAGCAGTTCTTC. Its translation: CASSPGLAGSSYNEQFF.

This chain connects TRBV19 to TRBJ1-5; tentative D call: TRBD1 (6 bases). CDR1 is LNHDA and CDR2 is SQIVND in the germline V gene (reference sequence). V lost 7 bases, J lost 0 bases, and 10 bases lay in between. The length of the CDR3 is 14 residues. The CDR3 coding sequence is TGTGCCAGTATACCCAGGGGTAGCAATCAGCCCCAGCATTTT. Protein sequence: CASIPRGSNQPQHF.

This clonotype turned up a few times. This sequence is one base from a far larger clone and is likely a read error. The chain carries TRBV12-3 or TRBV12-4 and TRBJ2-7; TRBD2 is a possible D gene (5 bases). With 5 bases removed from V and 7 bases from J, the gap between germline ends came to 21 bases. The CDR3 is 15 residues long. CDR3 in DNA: TGTGCCAGCAGTCCTGGCCGGGTGGCGGGCGATGAGCAGTACTTC. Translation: CASSPGRVAGDEQYF.

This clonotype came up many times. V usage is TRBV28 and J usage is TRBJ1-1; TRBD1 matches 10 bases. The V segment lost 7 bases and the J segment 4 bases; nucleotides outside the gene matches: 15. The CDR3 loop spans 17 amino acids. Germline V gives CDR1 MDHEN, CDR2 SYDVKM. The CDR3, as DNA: TGTGCCAGCACCTTGGGACAGGGGCGCCGGGTAGGCACTGAAGCTTTCTTT. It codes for CASTLGQGRRVGTEAFF.